The sequence of this T cell receptor beta chain was determined in a study of blood T cell repertoires in COVID-19. Study-wide background: T cells, B-cell-depleted T cells, or PBMCs provided the cDNA or gDNA that served as material.

All recovered Cohort 3 donors got two negative PCRs, got clearance, or saw symptom resolution. Sequenced by immunoSEQ multiplex PCR; TCRdb stores in-frame clones only, minus some. The table includes hundreds of thousands of clones, about 85% detected once. The length of the CDR3 is 15 residues. From germline, CDR1 is MNHEY and CDR2 SMNVEV (reference sequence). V lost 5 bases and J 2 bases, leaving 14 bases between the germline ends. The source is a woman aged 45-65 years who had recovered from COVID-19. The chain employs TRBV27 and TRBJ2-3, with D uncertain. The sequencing sample was made of PBMCs or T cells enriched from blood (not recorded which). CDR3 in amino acids: CASSKTPYLTDTQYF. In nucleotides, the CDR3 is TGTGCCAGCAGTAAGACACCCTACCTCACAGATACGCAGTATTTT.